A single sample gave rise to the 14 T cell receptor beta chains below, sequenced in a study of CD8 T cells in Susac syndrome. With random hexamers, roughly 0.45 to 1 ug RNA was reverse transcribed. TCRdb recomputed calls from the immunoSEQ multiplex PCR reads with MiXCR, one row per CDR3 protein. The sample shows 200,000 or so distinct CDR3 sequences, 95% of them seen only once. Sequencing was carried out using CD4+ T cells from PBMCs. All receptors come from a human donor with Susac syndrome.

The chain recombines TRBV11-2 with TRBJ2-1, with 7 bases lining up with TRBD1. The length of the CDR3 is 12 residues. The ends lost 5 bases at V and 7 bases at J; junction bases unmatched: 2. Germline-derived CDR1 and CDR2 are SGHAT and FQNNGV. This CDR3 reads CASSLTGNEQFF. The CDR3 region has the DNA TGTGCCAGCAGCCTGACAGGGAATGAGCAGTTCTTC. The full variable domain, rest sourced from reference TRBV11-2 and TRBJ2-1, is EAGVAQSPRYKIIEKRQSVAFWCNPISGHATLYWYQQILGQGPKLLIQFQNNGVVDDSQLPKDRFSAERLKGVDSTLKIQPAKLEDSAVYLCASSLTGNEQFFGPGTRLTVL.

The V gene is TRBV6-5, the J gene TRBJ2-7, with D perhaps matching TRBD2 (5 bases). CDR1 and CDR2 from the germline V gene are MNHEY and SVGAGI. The CDR3 loop spans 14 amino acids. V was clipped by 2 bases and J by 3 bases, with 11 bases between them. CDR3 bases: TGTGCCAGCAGTTACCCCGGGAATAACTACGAGCAGTACTTC. It codes for CASSYPGNNYEQYF.

This chain uses TRBV7-2 with TRBJ2-5; the match to TRBD2 covers 9 bases. With V trimmed by 11 bases and J by 5 bases, 15 bases remained unmatched. Germline V gene data show CDR1 as SGHTA and CDR2 as FQGNSA. The CDR3 sequence is 15 residues long. The DNA for the CDR3 is TGTGCCGCCGGATCAGGAGCGGGGGGAGGGGAGACCCAGTACTTC. Protein product: CAAGSGAGGGETQYF.

The rearrangement uses TRBV12-3 or TRBV12-4 and TRBJ2-5; D uncertain. This CDR3 is built from 13 residues. V was cut by 8 bases and J by 1 base, with 11 bases left in between. CDR3 in amino acids: CASSGRSQETQYF. The CDR3 DNA is TGTGCCAGCTCTGGCCGTTCCCAAGAGACCCAGTACTTC.

This clonotype occurred once. The chain carries TRBV3-1 and TRBJ1-1; the match to TRBD1 covers 11 bases. Germline V gene lookup returns CDR1 LGHDT and CDR2 YNNKEL (reference sequence). V lost 4 bases to trimming and J lost 5 bases; unmatched junction nucleotides: 12. The CDR3 runs 17 residues. CDR3 in DNA: TGTGCCAGCAGCCTTTACCGGGACAGGGGGGGGAAAACTGAAGCTTTCTTT. It translates to CASSLYRDRGGKTEAFF.

This chain links TRBV3-1 with TRBJ2-1, with unresolved D. Looked up from germline, CDR1 is LGHDT and CDR2 is YNNKEL (reference sequence). This CDR3 is 12 amino acids long. Trimming took off 1 base at V and 9 bases at J, with 7 bases between the two ends. The DNA of the CDR3 is TGTGCCAGCAGCCAAGGCGGCTTTGAGCAGTTCTTC. This codes for CASSQGGFEQFF.

The V gene is TRBV6-1, the J gene TRBJ2-5, with TRBD2 matching 10 bases. This CDR3 spans 17 amino acids. V was clipped by 1 base and J by 1 base; unmatched bases: 6. Germline CDR1 is MNHNS and CDR2 is SASEGT. DNA for the CDR3: TGTGCCAGCAGTGAAGAAGCGGGGGGGCCCCTCCAAGAGACCCAGTACTTC. Its protein product is CASSEEAGGPLQETQYF.

The chain has TRBV6-6 and TRBJ2-3; TRBD2 aligns across 7 bases. Trimming cost V 2 bases and J 4 bases; bases outside gene matches: 6. There are 15 residues in the CDR3. Germline-derived CDR1 and CDR2 are MNHNY and SVGAGI (reference sequence). The CDR3, as DNA: TGTGCCAGCAGTTACCCGGGGGGAAAGCCAGATACGCAGTATTTT. Protein product: CASSYPGGKPDTQYF.

This chain connects TRBV7-9 to TRBJ2-4, with D perhaps TRBD1 (6 bases). The CDR3 covers 18 residues. Germline V CDR1 and CDR2: SEHNR, FQNEAQ (reference sequence). Trimming pared 3 bases from V and 1 base from J, leaving 19 bases between. The CDR3 protein is CASSFIRQGLRAKNIQYF. Written as DNA, the CDR3 is TGTGCCAGCAGCTTTATAAGGCAGGGGCTGAGGGCCAAAAACATTCAGTACTTC.

The chain links TRBV30 to TRBJ2-4, with D perhaps TRBD2 (6 bases). The CDR3 is made up of 19 amino acids. Germline V gene data show CDR1 as GTSNPN and CDR2 as SVGIG (reference sequence). V shed 3 bases and J shed 0 bases, with 24 bases lying between them. This CDR3 is CAWSAGTGTDILAKNIQYF. The CDR3 DNA reads TGTGCCTGGAGCGCGGGGACCGGGACGGACATACTAGCCAAAAACATTCAGTACTTC. The whole variable domain, remainder taken from reference TRBV30 and TRBJ2-4, is SQTIHQWPATLVQPVGSPLSLECTVEGTSNPNLYWYRQAAGRGLQLLFYSVGIGQISSEVPQNLSASRPQDRQFILSSKKLLLSDSGFYLCAWSAGTGTDILAKNIQYFGAGTRLSVL.

The rearrangement joins TRBV29-1 to TRBJ2-1, with D perhaps being TRBD1 or TRBD2 (5 bases each). The length of the CDR3 is 12 residues. V lost 3 bases and J lost 10, with 13 bases in between. CDR1 is SQVTM, CDR2 ANQGSEA, per germline. The DNA of the CDR3 is TGCAGCGTTGACGGGGCCCGGGCAGAGCAGTTCTTC. As protein: CSVDGARAEQFF.

The J gene is TRBJ2-3, the V gene TRBV4-1; 11 nucleotides agree with TRBD1. With V trimmed by 4 bases and J by 3 bases, 6 bases remained unmatched. This CDR3 spans 16 amino acids. In germline, CDR1 is MGHRA, CDR2 YSYEKL. The CDR3 protein is CASSPLGQGGTDTQYF. The CDR3 bases are TGCGCCAGCAGCCCCCTGGGACAGGGGGGTACAGATACGCAGTATTTT.

The V gene is TRBV3-1, the J gene TRBJ1-1; 8 bases are shared with TRBD1. This CDR3 contains 14 residues. The germline gives CDR1 LGHDT, CDR2 YNNKEL (reference sequence). V lost 11 bases, J lost 1 base, and 9 bases stayed unmatched. Here the CDR3 reads CASQGGISNTEAFF. Here the CDR3 DNA reads TGTGCCTCACAGGGGGGGATATCGAACACTGAAGCTTTCTTT.

The gene calls are TRBV3-1 and TRBJ2-7, with D hard to call. Germline lookup yields CDR1 LGHDT and CDR2 YNNKEL (reference sequence). Trimming took off 1 base at V and 7 bases at J, with 11 bases between the two ends. The length of the CDR3 is 13 residues. The CDR3 loop is CASSQAGQREQYF. CDR3 in DNA: TGTGCCAGCAGCCAAGCTGGGCAGAGGGAGCAGTACTTC.